This entry lists 30 T cell receptor beta chains sequenced from one sample in a study of CD8 T cells in Susac syndrome. After extraction with the RNeasy kit, about 0.45 to 1 ug of the RNA was reverse transcribed using random hexamers. TCRdb re-derived calls from the immunoSEQ multiplex PCR reads in MiXCR, one entry per CDR3 protein. The sample lists roughly 120,000 distinct CDR3 sequences, approximately 96% seen once, with over 0.065% in the top ten. Material for sequencing was CD4+ T cells from PBMCs. All receptors derive from a human donor in good health.

V is TRBV6-5 and J is TRBJ1-4; no definite D call. The V end was cut by 2 bases, the J end by 0 bases, with 4 bases between. There are 14 residues in the CDR3. Germline lookup yields CDR1 MNHEY and CDR2 SVGAGI. CDR3 DNA: TGTGCCAGCAGTTACGGGACAACTAATGAAAAACTGTTTTTT. Translation gives CASSYGTTNEKLFF.

The chain links TRBV5-1 to TRBJ2-2; no reliable D call. CDR1 is SGHRS, CDR2 YFSETQ, per germline. This CDR3 is built from 16 residues. With 2 bases removed from V and 4 bases from J, the gap between germline ends came to 15 bases. CDR3 nucleotide sequence: TGCGCCAGCAGCTTATCATCGGGCGAGAGCACCGGGGAGCTGTTTTTT. Amino acids: CASSLSSGESTGELFF.

The V and J genes are TRBV20-1 and TRBJ1-5; 7 bases match TRBD1. The J segment lost 2 bases and the V segment lost 6 bases, leaving 7 bases of the junction unmatched. The CDR3 has 14 residues. The V gene's germline CDR1 is DFQATT and CDR2 SNEGSKA (reference sequence). The CDR3 loop reads CSAQDRVGNQPQHF. DNA for the CDR3: TGCAGTGCCCAAGACAGGGTCGGCAATCAGCCCCAGCATTTT.

The chain recombines TRBV5-1 with TRBJ2-1; no firm D call. The ends were cut back, 0 bases at V and 0 bases at J, with 10 bases in the middle. This CDR3 has 16 amino acids. CDR1 and CDR2 (germline): SGHRS, YFSETQ. The CDR3 DNA reads TGCGCCAGCAGCTTGGGGTCTCAGAGCTCCTACAATGAGCAGTTCTTC. Its protein is CASSLGSQSSYNEQFF.

V is TRBV16 and J is TRBJ2-4; no clear D gene. Trimming pared 0 bases from V and 8 bases from J, leaving 17 bases between. Germline V gene lookup returns CDR1 KGHSY and CDR2 FQNENV. This CDR3 spans 16 amino acids. CDR3 bases: TGTGCCAGCAGCCAATCAGGCAGGTTGGCTCGGGACATTCAGTACTTC. This sequence encodes CASSQSGRLARDIQYF.

The chain links TRBV5-1 to TRBJ2-7; weak D call: TRBD1 (5 bases). Trimming took 0 bases from V and 6 from J, leaving 13 bases between them. This CDR3 has 14 residues. CDR1 is SGHRS, CDR2 YFSETQ, per germline. The CDR3 is CASSLARVEAEQYF. The CDR3 DNA is TGCGCCAGCAGCTTGGCCAGGGTTGAGGCCGAGCAGTACTTC.

The chain has TRBV15 and TRBJ2-2, with D possibly TRBD1 on 5 matching bases. The V and J ends lost 0 bases and 7 bases respectively, with 12 bases between them. CDR3 length: 15 amino acids. Germline CDR1 LNHNV, CDR2 YYDKDF (reference sequence). The CDR3, as DNA: TGTGCCACCAGCAGAGATAAGGGGCAGGGCGGGGAGCTGTTTTTT. Translated, it gives CATSRDKGQGGELFF.

The chain combines TRBV20-1 with TRBJ1-5; 7 bases fit TRBD1. J gave up 8 bases and V 0 bases, and 4 bases lay outside the gene matches. From germline, CDR1 is DFQATT and CDR2 SNEGSKA (reference sequence). This CDR3 spans 13 amino acids. As DNA, the CDR3 is TGCAGTGCTAGAGAGACAGGGAAGGAGCCCCAGCATTTT. This sequence encodes CSARETGKEPQHF.

This sequence joins TRBV10-3 and TRBJ2-3; D tentatively fits TRBD1 or TRBD2 (6 bases each). In germline, CDR1 is ENHRY, CDR2 SYGVKD. V dropped 8 bases and J dropped 2 bases, with 11 bases sitting between them. The CDR3 is 13 amino acids. CDR3 bases: TGTGCCATCGCGGGACATACCACAGATACGCAGTATTTT. Protein product: CAIAGHTTDTQYF.

The J gene is TRBJ1-2, the V gene TRBV29-1, with TRBD1 identical over 8 bases. The CDR3 has 12 amino acids. Trimming cost V 5 bases and J 2 bases; bases outside gene matches: 1. Germline CDR1 and CDR2: SQVTM and ANQGSEA. The CDR3 DNA is TGCAGCGTTAACAGGGGGAACTATGGCTACACCTTC. Translated: CSVNRGNYGYTF.

V is TRBV7-8 and J is TRBJ1-1, with D unclear. This CDR3 contains 16 residues. Germline assignment: CDR1 SGHVS and CDR2 FQNEAQ. Trimming took off 5 bases at V and 1 base at J, with 17 bases between the two ends. CDR3 amino acids: CASSNNGGLSNTEAFF. The CDR3, as DNA: TGTGCCAGCAGCAACAATGGTGGCCTGTCGAACACTGAAGCTTTCTTT.

This chain links TRBV18 with TRBJ2-5, with D tentatively TRBD2 (6 bases). The V gene lost 10 bases and the J gene lost 0 bases, with 18 bases spanning the gap. Germline values: CDR1 KGHSH, CDR2 LQKENI. The CDR3 contains 15 residues. The DNA for the CDR3 is TGTGCCATCCCGTGGCGGGAAGCGTACCAAGAGACCCAGTACTTC. This codes for CAIPWREAYQETQYF.

The chain employs TRBV3-1 and TRBJ2-1; possibly TRBD2 for D (6 bases). V lost 0 bases and J lost 15, with 15 bases in between. The CDR3 spans 13 residues. Looked up from germline, CDR1 is LGHDT and CDR2 is YNNKEL (reference sequence). The CDR3 loop is CASSQDIRGRGFF. The CDR3 nucleotides are TGTGCCAGCAGCCAAGATATAAGAGGGCGGGGGTTCTTC.

In its sample, this clonotype was seen once. V gene TRBV3-1 combines with J gene TRBJ2-1; D remains unclear. This CDR3 contains 14 residues. With 6 bases removed from V and 4 bases from J, the gap between germline ends came to 13 bases. Germline V CDR1 and CDR2: LGHDT, YNNKEL (reference sequence). CDR3 DNA sequence: TGTGCCAGCAGACAAACAGACTTTTACAATGAGCAGTTCTTC. It yields the protein CASRQTDFYNEQFF.

The CDR3 loop reads CASSLLVGTGGELFF. For the CDR3, the DNA is TGCGCCAGCAGCTTGCTGGTGGGTACAGGCGGGGAGCTGTTTTTT. The rearrangement joins TRBV5-1 to TRBJ2-2; perhaps TRBD1 as D (5 bases). The V and J ends lost 1 base and 7 bases respectively, with 14 bases between them. From germline, CDR1 is SGHRS and CDR2 YFSETQ. This CDR3 has 15 residues.

This rearrangement joins TRBV5-1 to TRBJ2-1, with a weak D call TRBD1 (5 bases). Germline V gene data show CDR1 as SGHRS and CDR2 as YFSETQ. The CDR3 extends over 14 amino acids. V was cut by 0 bases and J by 6 bases, with 10 bases left in between. CDR3 amino acids: CASSLGQGSNEQFF. The CDR3 region has the DNA TGCGCCAGCAGCTTGGGGCAGGGAAGCAATGAGCAGTTCTTC. The whole variable domain, remainder taken from reference TRBV5-1 and TRBJ2-1, is KAGVTQTPRYLIKTRGQQVTLSCSPISGHRSVSWYQQTPGQGLQFLFEYFSETQRNKGNFPGRFSGRQFSNSRSEMNVSTLELGDSALYLCASSLGQGSNEQFFGPGTRLTVL.

The chain recombines TRBV20-1 with TRBJ2-1; D is possibly TRBD1 (5 bases). Germline CDR1 and CDR2: DFQATT and SNEGSKA (reference sequence). CDR3 length: 13 residues. V was shortened by 3 bases and J by 2 bases, with 8 bases between the two germline ends. The DNA of the CDR3 is TGCAGTGCTAGCCAGGGCGCCTACAATGAGCAGTTCTTC. Amino acid sequence: CSASQGAYNEQFF.

This chain uses TRBV6-2 or TRBV6-3 with TRBJ2-2, with 10 bases aligning to TRBD2. Per the germline V gene, CDR1 is MNHEY and CDR2 is SVGEGT. This CDR3 has 14 amino acids. V trimming: 6 bases; J trimming: 8 bases; junction bases outside the gene matches: 6. CDR3 region: CASRAGGSAGELFF. CDR3 coding DNA: TGTGCCAGCAGAGCGGGAGGGTCGGCTGGGGAGCTGTTTTTT.

The CDR3 sequence is CASSSQGASYEQYF. DNA for the CDR3: TGTGCCAGCAGCTCACAGGGGGCGAGCTACGAGCAGTACTTC. The chain joins TRBV12-3 or TRBV12-4 to TRBJ2-7; 9 bases line up with TRBD1. The CDR3 loop spans 14 amino acids. The junction had 6 bases not matched to a gene; V was cut back by 6 bases and J by 3 bases.

The chain combines TRBV7-8 with TRBJ1-3, with D unresolved. This CDR3 is built from 13 residues. Germline values: CDR1 SGHVS, CDR2 FQNEAQ. V dropped 6 bases and J dropped 0 bases, with 6 bases sitting between them. CDR3 in amino acids: CASRSHSGNTIYF. The CDR3 bases are TGTGCCAGCAGGAGCCACTCTGGAAACACCATATATTTT. The full variable domain, its missing parts supplied by reference TRBV7-8 and TRBJ1-3, is GAGVSQSPRYKVAKRGQDVALRCDPISGHVSLFWYQQALGQGPEFLTYFQNEAQLDKSGLPSDRFFAERPEGSVSTLKIQRTQQEDSAVYLCASRSHSGNTIYFGEGSWLTVV.

This clonotype was picked up one time. The rearrangement uses TRBV7-9 and TRBJ2-1; the D gene could be TRBD1 or TRBD2 (5 bases each). The CDR3 totals 15 residues. Trimming pared 4 bases from V and 2 bases from J, leaving 12 bases between. Germline CDR1 is SEHNR and CDR2 is FQNEAQ (reference sequence). CDR3 in DNA: TGTGCCAGCAGCTCAGACCGAGGGGCCTACAATGAGCAGTTCTTC. Its translation: CASSSDRGAYNEQFF.

This clonotype was detected a few times. The J gene is TRBJ2-5, the V gene TRBV18; D remains ambiguous. V was shortened by 6 bases and J by 0 bases, with 8 bases between the two germline ends. The CDR3 has 13 residues. Germline CDR1 and CDR2: KGHSH and LQKENI. Here the CDR3 reads CASSNQDQETQYF. CDR3 coding DNA: TGTGCCAGCTCCAACCAGGACCAAGAGACCCAGTACTTC. Full variable domain (rest looked up from reference TRBV18 and TRBJ2-5): NAGVMQNPRHLVRRRGQEARLRCSPMKGHSHVYWYRQLPEEGLKFMVYLQKENIIDESGMPKERFSAEFPKEGPSILRIQQVVRGDSAAYFCASSNQDQETQYFGPGTRLLVL.

V and J are TRBV25-1 and TRBJ2-7, with D possibly called TRBD1 or TRBD2 (5 bases each). V was cut by 5 bases and J by 9 bases, with 23 bases left in between. CDR3 length: 15 residues. Germline V lookup: CDR1 MGHDK, CDR2 SYGVNS. This CDR3 is CASSPPGRWTAGQYF. CDR3 nucleotide sequence: TGTGCCAGCAGTCCCCCGGGACGATGGACCGCGGGGCAGTACTTC.

The chain links TRBV7-2 to TRBJ2-3; D possibly corresponds to TRBD1 (5 bases). Germline CDR1 SGHTA, CDR2 FQGNSA. The CDR3 has 12 amino acids. V shed 7 bases and J shed 6 bases, with 11 bases lying between them. The CDR3 coding sequence is TGTGCCAGCACCTCAGGGAAGGATACGCAGTATTTT. Translating it yields CASTSGKDTQYF.

This rearrangement joins TRBV18 to TRBJ1-2; unclear D gene. CDR1 and CDR2 from the germline V gene are KGHSH and LQKENI. Trimming shortened V by 4 bases and J by 4 bases, and 13 bases separated the two germline ends. The CDR3 totals 14 residues. In nucleotides, the CDR3 is TGTGCCAGCTCACAATCCCGAAGGGCCTATGGCTACACCTTC. Translating gives CASSQSRRAYGYTF.

This chain connects TRBV4-3 to TRBJ2-1, with 8 positions matching TRBD2. The CDR3 is 16 residues long. Germline-derived CDR1 and CDR2 are LGHNA and YSLEER. V gave up 0 bases and J gave up 8 bases; unmatched junction bases: 9. The CDR3 loop is CASSQDLSGRSYEQFF. DNA of the CDR3: TGCGCCAGCAGCCAAGATTTAAGCGGGAGATCATATGAGCAGTTCTTC.

This clonotype was seen a single time. The rearrangement joins TRBV6-2 or TRBV6-3 to TRBJ2-7; TRBD2 aligns across 9 bases. V lost 5 bases and J lost 7; bases outside the gene matches: 9. CDR1 MNHEY and CDR2 SVGEGT come from the germline V gene. This CDR3 is built from 14 residues. The CDR3 DNA sequence: TGTGCCAGCAGTCGTGGACTAGCGATGGAAGAGCAGTACTTC. Translated: CASSRGLAMEEQYF.

The chain has TRBV4-3 and TRBJ2-4; the match to TRBD2 covers 8 bases. J lost 6 bases, V lost 1 base, and 8 bases had no gene match. The germline CDR1 and CDR2 sequences are LGHNA and YSLEER. CDR3 size: 16 residues. Here the CDR3 reads CASSQASGSRGNIQYF. CDR3 in DNA: TGCGCCAGCAGCCAAGCCAGCGGGAGTCGGGGAAACATTCAGTACTTC.

The chain couples TRBV18 to TRBJ2-3; D remains ambiguous. Between the trimmed V and J ends, which lost 2 bases and 3 bases, there was a span of 9 bases. Germline assignment: CDR1 KGHSH and CDR2 LQKENI. CDR3 size: 14 residues. CDR3 sequence reads: CASSPLRSTDTQYF. The CDR3 coding sequence is TGTGCCAGCTCACCATTAAGGTCGACAGATACGCAGTATTTT.

The CDR3 DNA is TGCGCCAGCAGCTTTGGGCAGGGGAATCAAGAGACCCAGTACTTC. Amino acids: CASSFGQGNQETQYF. The chain uses TRBV5-1 and TRBJ2-5; maybe TRBD1 (6 bases). The germline V gene has CDR1 SGHRS and CDR2 YFSETQ. V shed 2 bases and J shed 2 bases, with 13 bases lying between them. The CDR3 is 15 residues long.